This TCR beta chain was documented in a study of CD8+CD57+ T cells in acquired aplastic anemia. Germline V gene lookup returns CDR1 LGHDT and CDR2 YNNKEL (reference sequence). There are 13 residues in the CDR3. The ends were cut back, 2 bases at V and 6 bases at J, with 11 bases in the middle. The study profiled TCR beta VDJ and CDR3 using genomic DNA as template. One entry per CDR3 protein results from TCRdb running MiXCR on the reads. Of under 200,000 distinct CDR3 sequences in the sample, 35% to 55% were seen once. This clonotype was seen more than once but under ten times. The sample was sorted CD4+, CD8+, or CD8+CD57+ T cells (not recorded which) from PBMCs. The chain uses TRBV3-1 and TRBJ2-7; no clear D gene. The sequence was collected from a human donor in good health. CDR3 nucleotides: TGTGCCAGCAGCCAAATTCTAGGTAGCGAGCAGTACTTC. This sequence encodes CASSQILGSEQYF.